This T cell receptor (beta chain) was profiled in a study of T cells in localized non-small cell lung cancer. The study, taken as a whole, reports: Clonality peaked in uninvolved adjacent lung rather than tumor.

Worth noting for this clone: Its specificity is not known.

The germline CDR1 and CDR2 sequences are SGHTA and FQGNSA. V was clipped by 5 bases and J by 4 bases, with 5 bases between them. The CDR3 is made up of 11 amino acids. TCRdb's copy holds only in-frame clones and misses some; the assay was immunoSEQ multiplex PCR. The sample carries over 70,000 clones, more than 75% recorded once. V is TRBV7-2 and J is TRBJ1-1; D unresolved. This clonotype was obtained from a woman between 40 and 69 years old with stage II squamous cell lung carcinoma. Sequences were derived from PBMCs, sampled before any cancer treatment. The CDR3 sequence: CASSPATEAFF. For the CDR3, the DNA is TGTGCCAGCAGCCCTGCCACTGAAGCTTTCTTT.